Listed below are T cell receptor beta chains from one sample, sequenced in a study of blood T cell repertoires in COVID-19. TCRdb's copy holds only in-frame clones and misses some; the assay was immunoSEQ multiplex PCR. This sample has about 100,000 clones, with about nine tenths found just once. The sequenced sample consisted of peripheral blood. Receptors originate from a woman in her twenties or thirties with acute or convalescent COVID-19. Both conserved end residues are part of each CDR3. D genes are given only for firm matches. Where a row states a size, it is once, few, many or the class of an expanded clone; other rows omit it.

CASATGGGSPLHF	TGTGCTAGCGCGACAGGGGGTGGTTCACCCCTCCACTTT	NA	TRBV12-5	TRBJ1-6	TRBD1
CASGSRSWYYNEQFF	TGTGCTAGTGGTTCTCGCAGTTGGTACTACAATGAGCAGTTCTTC	NA	TRBV12-5	TRBJ2-1	NA
CAWSAQRGAFQETQYF	TGTGCCTGGAGTGCTCAACGGGGGGCCTTCCAAGAGACCCAGTACTTC	NA	TRBV30	TRBJ2-5	NA
CASSHSTSTSTQYF	TGTGCCAGCAGCCATTCGACTAGCACCAGTACGCAGTATTTT	few	TRBV5-4	TRBJ2-3	TRBD2
CASSPRGTGAYEQYF	TGTGCCAGCAGTCCAAGAGGGACAGGGGCGTACGAGCAGTACTTC	NA	TRBV28	TRBJ2-7	TRBD1
CASSQGFLGAPGGSYEQYF	TGTGCCAGCAGCCAAGGGTTTCTCGGGGCTCCGGGGGGCTCCTACGAGCAGTACTTC	NA	TRBV4-2	TRBJ2-7	TRBD2
CASSSPGQGRYGYTF	TGTGCCAGCAGTTCCCCCGGACAGGGTCGCTATGGCTACACCTTC	NA	TRBV28	TRBJ1-2	TRBD1
CASSSPAGEIWALHF	TGCGCCAGCAGCTCCCCCGCAGGGGAAATTTGGGCCCTCCACTTT	NA	TRBV4-1	TRBJ1-6	NA
CASSSQGRYEQYF	TGTGCCAGCAGTTCACAGGGAAGGTACGAGCAGTACTTC	NA	TRBV12-3/TRBV12-4	TRBJ2-7	NA
CASSPRQGNYGYTF	TGTGCCAGTAGTCCCCGACAGGGCAACTATGGCTACACCTTC	NA	TRBV19	TRBJ1-2	TRBD1
CASSVESSYNSPLHF	TGTGCCAGCAGCGTCGAGAGCTCCTATAATTCACCCCTCCACTTT	NA	TRBV5-8	TRBJ1-6	NA